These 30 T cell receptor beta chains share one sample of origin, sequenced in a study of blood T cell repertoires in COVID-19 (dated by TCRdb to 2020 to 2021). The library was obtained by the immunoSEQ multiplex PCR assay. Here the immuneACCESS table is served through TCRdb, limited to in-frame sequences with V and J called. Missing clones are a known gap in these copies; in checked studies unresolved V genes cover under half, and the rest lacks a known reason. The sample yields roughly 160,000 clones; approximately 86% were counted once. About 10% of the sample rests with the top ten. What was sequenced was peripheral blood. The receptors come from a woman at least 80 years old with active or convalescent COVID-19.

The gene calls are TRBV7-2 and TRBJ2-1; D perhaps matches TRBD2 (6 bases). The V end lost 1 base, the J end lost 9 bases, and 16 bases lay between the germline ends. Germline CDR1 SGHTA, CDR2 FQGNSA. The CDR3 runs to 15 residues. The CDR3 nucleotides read TGTGCCAGCAGCTTAGGATCTAGCGCCCAAGGTGAGCAGTTCTTC. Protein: CASSLGSSAQGEQFF.

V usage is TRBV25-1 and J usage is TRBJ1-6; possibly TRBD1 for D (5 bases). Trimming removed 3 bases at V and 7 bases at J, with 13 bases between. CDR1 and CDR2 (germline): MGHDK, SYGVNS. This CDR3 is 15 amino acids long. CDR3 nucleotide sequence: TGTGCCAGCAGTGAGCTAGCGACAGTAAATTCACCCCTCCACTTT. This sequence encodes CASSELATVNSPLHF.

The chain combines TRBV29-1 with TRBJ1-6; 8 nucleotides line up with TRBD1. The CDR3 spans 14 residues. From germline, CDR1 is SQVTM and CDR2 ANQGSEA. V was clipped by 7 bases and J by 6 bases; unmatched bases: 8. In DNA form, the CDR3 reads TGCAGCGCCGCGCTGGGACAGGCTAATTCACCCCTCCACTTT. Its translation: CSAALGQANSPLHF.

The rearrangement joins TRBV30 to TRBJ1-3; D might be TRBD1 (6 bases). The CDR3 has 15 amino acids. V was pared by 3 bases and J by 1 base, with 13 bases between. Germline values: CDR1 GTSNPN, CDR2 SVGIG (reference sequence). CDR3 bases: TGTGCCTGGAGCTCAACAGGGACGTCTGGAAACACCATATATTTT. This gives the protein CAWSSTGTSGNTIYF. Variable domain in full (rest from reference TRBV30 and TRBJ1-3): SQTIHQWPATLVQPVGSPLSLECTVEGTSNPNLYWYRQAAGRGLQLLFYSVGIGQISSEVPQNLSASRPQDRQFILSSKKLLLSDSGFYLCAWSSTGTSGNTIYFGEGSWLTVV.

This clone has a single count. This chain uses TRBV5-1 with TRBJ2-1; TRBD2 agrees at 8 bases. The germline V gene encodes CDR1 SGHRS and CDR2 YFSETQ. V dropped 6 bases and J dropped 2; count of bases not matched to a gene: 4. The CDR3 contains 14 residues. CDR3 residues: CASTGGRAYNEQFF. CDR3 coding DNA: TGCGCCAGCACGGGGGGGAGAGCCTACAATGAGCAGTTCTTC.

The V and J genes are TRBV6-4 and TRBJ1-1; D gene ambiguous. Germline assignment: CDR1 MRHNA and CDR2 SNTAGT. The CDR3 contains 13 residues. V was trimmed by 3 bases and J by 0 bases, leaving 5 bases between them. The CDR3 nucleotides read TGTGCCAGCAGTGAACTAATGAACACTGAAGCTTTCTTT. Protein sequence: CASSELMNTEAFF.

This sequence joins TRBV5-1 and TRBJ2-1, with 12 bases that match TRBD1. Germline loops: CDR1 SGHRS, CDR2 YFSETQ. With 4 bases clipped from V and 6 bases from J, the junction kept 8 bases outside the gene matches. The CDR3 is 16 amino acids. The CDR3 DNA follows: TGCGCCAGCAGCCAAGGGACAGGGGGCTTCCCCAATGAGCAGTTCTTC. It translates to CASSQGTGGFPNEQFF.

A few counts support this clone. The CDR3 loop reads CASSSDRVRENTEAFF. The CDR3 DNA sequence: TGCGCCAGCAGCTCGGACAGGGTACGGGAGAACACTGAAGCTTTCTTT. This sequence joins TRBV5-1 and TRBJ1-1, with TRBD1 matching 8 bases. The junction had 8 bases not matched to a gene; V was cut back by 3 bases and J by 1 base. Germline V gives CDR1 SGHRS, CDR2 YFSETQ. The CDR3 sequence is 16 residues long.

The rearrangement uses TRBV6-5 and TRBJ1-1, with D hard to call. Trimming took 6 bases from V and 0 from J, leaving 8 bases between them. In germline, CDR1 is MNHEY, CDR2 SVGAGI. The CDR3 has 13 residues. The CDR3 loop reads CASSTTVNTEAFF. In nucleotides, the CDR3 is TGTGCCAGCAGCACAACAGTGAACACTGAAGCTTTCTTT.

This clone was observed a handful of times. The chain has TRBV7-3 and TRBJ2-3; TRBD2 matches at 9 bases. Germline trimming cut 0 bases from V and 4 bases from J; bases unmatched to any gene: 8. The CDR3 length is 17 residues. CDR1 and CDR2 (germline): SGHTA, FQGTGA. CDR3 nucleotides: TGTGCCAGCAGCTTAACCCGTAGCGGGAGTCTCCCAGATACGCAGTATTTT. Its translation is CASSLTRSGSLPDTQYF.

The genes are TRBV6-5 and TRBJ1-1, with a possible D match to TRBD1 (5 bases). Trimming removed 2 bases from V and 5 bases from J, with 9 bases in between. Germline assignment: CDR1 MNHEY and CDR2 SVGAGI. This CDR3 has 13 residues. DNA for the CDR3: TGTGCCAGCAGTTACCTCGGACAAACTGAAGCTTTCTTT. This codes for CASSYLGQTEAFF.

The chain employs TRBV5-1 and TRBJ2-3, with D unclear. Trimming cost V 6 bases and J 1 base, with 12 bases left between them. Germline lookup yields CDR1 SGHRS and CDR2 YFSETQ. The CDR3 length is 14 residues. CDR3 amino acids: CASNPVSGTDTQYF. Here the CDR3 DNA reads TGCGCCAGCAACCCCGTCTCGGGCACAGATACGCAGTATTTT.

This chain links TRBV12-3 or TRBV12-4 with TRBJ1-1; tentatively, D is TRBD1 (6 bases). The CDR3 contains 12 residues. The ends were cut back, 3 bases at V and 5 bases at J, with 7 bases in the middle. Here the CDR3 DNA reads TGTGCCAGCAGTTTGCAGGGGACTGAAGCTTTCTTT. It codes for CASSLQGTEAFF.

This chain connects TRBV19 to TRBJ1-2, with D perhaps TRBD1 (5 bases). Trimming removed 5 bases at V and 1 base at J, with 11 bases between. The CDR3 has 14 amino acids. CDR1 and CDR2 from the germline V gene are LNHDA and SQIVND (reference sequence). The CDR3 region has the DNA TGTGCCAGTAGTGCGGGACGGATTAACTATGGCTACACCTTC. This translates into CASSAGRINYGYTF. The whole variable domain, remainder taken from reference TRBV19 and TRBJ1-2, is DGGITQSPKYLFRKEGQNVTLSCEQNLNHDAMYWYRQDPGQGLRLIYYSQIVNDFQKGDIAEGYSVSREKKESFPLTVTSAQKNPTAFYLCASSAGRINYGYTFGSGTRLTVV.

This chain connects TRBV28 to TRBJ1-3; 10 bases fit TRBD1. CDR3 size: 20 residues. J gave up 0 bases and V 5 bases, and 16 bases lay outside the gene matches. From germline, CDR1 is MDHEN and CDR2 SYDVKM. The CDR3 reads CASSPNPTGGWLSSGNTIYF. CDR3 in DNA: TGTGCCAGCAGTCCGAACCCGACAGGGGGCTGGTTAAGCTCTGGAAACACCATATATTTT.

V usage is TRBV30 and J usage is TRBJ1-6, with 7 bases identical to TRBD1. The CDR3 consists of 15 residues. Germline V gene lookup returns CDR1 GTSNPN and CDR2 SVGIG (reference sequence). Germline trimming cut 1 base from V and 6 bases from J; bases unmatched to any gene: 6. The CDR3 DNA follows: TGTGCCTGGAGTGCCAAACAGGGGCCTAATTCACCCCTCCACTTT. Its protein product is CAWSAKQGPNSPLHF.

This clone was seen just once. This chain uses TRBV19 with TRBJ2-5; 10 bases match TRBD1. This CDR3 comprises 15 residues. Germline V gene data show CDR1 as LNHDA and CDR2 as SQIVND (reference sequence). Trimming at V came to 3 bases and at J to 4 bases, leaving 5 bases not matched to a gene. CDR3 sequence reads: CASSIWDRGLETQYF. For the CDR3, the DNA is TGTGCCAGTAGTATCTGGGACAGGGGCTTAGAGACCCAGTACTTC.

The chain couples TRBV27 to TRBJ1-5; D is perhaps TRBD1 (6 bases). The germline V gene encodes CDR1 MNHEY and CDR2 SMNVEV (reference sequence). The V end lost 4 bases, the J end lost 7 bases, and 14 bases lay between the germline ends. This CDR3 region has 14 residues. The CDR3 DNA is TGTGCCAGCAGTTCGACAGGAGGTAGGCAGCCCCAGCATTTT. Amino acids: CASSSTGGRQPQHF.

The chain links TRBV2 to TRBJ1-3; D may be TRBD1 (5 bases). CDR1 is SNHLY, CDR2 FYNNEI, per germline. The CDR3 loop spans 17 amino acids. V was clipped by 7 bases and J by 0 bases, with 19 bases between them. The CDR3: CASTSHPGGFSGNTIYF. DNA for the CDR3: TGTGCCAGCACTTCTCATCCCGGGGGTTTCTCTGGAAACACCATATATTTT.

The CDR3 region has the DNA TGTGCCAGCAGCATAAGGAGTACCGCCTTCAGCACAGATACGCAGTATTTT. This sequence encodes CASSIRSTAFSTDTQYF. This chain uses TRBV5-4 with TRBJ2-3; no firm D call. The CDR3 length is 17 residues. From germline, CDR1 is SGHNT and CDR2 YYREEE (reference sequence). The ends were cut back, 4 bases at V and 0 bases at J, with 18 bases in the middle.

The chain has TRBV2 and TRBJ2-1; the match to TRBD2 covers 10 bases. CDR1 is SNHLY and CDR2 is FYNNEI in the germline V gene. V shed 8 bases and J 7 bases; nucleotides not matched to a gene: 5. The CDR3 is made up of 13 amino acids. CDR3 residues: CASLGLAQNEQFF. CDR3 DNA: TGTGCCAGCTTGGGACTAGCGCAAAATGAGCAGTTCTTC.

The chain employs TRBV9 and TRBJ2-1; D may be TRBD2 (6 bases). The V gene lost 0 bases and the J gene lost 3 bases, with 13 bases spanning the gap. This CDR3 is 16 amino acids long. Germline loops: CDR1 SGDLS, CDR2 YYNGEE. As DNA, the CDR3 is TGTGCCAGCAGCGTAGGAGGGTGGGGGGACTACAATGAGCAGTTCTTC. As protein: CASSVGGWGDYNEQFF.

CDR3 sequence: CASSQNSRPDIASAQHF. CDR3 nucleotides: TGTGCCAGCAGCCAAAACAGCAGACCCGACATTGCCTCGGCCCAGCATTTT. The chain couples TRBV4-2 to TRBJ1-5; no clear D gene. The CDR3 has 17 residues. The V and J ends lost 2 bases and 11 bases respectively, with 25 bases between them. Germline values: CDR1 LGHNA, CDR2 YNFKEQ.

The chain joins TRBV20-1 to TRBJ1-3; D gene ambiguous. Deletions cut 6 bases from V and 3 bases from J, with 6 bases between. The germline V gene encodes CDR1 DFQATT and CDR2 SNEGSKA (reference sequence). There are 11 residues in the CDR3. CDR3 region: CSALFGNTIYF. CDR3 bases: TGCAGTGCCTTGTTTGGAAACACCATATATTTT.

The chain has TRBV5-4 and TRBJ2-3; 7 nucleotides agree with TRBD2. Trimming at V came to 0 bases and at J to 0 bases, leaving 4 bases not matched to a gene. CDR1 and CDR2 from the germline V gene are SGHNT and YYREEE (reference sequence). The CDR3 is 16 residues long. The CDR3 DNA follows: TGTGCCAGCAGCTTGGGGGCTAGCGGTAGCACAGATACGCAGTATTTT. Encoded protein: CASSLGASGSTDTQYF.

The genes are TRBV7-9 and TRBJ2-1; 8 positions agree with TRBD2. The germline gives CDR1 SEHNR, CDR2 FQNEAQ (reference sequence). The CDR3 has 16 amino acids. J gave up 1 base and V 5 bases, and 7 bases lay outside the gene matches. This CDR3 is CASSRPGLGSYNEQFF. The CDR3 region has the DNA TGTGCCAGCAGCAGACCGGGACTAGGGTCCTACAATGAGCAGTTCTTC. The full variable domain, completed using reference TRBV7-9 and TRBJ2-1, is DTGVSQNPRHKITKRGQNVTFRCDPISEHNRLYWYRQTLGQGPEFLTYFQNEAQLEKSRLLSDRFSAERPKGSFSTLEIQRTEQGDSAMYLCASSRPGLGSYNEQFFGPGTRLTVL.

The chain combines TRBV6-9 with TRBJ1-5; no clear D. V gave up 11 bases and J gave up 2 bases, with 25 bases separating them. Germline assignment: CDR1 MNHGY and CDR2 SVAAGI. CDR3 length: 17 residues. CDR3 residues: CAAQTREQISGNQPQHF. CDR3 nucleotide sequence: TGTGCCGCACAAACCCGGGAGCAAATTTCAGGCAATCAGCCCCAGCATTTT.

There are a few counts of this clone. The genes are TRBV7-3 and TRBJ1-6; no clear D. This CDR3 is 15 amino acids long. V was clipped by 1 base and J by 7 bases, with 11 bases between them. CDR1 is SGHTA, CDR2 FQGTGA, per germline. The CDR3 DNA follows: TGTGCCAGCAGCTTAATAGGAGGACGCAATTCACCCCTCCACTTT. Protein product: CASSLIGGRNSPLHF.

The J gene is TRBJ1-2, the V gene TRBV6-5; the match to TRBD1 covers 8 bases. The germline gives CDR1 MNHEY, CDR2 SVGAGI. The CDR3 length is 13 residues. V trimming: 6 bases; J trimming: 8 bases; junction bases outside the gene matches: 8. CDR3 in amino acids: CASRRGQDTGYTF. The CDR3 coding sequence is TGTGCCAGCAGAAGGGGACAGGACACCGGCTACACCTTC.

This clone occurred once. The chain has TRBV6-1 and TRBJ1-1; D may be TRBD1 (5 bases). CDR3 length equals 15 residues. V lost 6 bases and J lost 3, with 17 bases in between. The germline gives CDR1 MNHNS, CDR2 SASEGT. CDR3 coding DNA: TGTGCCAGCAGCCGCCGGGGGGGGAGAGACACTGAAGCTTTCTTT. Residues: CASSRRGGRDTEAFF.